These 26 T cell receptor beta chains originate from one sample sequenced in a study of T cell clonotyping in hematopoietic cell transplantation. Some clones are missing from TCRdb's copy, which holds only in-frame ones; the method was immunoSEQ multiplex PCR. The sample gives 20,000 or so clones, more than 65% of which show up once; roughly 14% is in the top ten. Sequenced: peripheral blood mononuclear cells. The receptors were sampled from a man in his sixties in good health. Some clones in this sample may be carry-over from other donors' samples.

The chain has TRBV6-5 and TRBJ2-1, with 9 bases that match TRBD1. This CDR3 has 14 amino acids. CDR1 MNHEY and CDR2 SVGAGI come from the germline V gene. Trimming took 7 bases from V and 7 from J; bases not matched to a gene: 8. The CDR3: CASTRTGARNEQFF. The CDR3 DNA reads TGTGCCAGCACAAGGACAGGGGCACGGAATGAGCAGTTCTTC.

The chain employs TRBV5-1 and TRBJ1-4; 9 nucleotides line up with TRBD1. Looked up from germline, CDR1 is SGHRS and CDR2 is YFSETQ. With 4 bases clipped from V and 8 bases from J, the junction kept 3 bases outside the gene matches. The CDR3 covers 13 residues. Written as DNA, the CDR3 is TGCGCCAGCAGCGGGACAGGGCAGGAAAAACTGTTTTTT. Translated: CASSGTGQEKLFF.

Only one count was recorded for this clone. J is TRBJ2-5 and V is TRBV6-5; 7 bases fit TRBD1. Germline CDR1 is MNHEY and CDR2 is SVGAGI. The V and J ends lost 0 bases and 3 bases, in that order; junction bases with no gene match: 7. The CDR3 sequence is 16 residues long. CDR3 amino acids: CASSYSTGRRKETQYF. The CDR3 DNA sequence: TGTGCCAGCAGTTACTCGACAGGGCGGAGGAAAGAGACCCAGTACTTC.

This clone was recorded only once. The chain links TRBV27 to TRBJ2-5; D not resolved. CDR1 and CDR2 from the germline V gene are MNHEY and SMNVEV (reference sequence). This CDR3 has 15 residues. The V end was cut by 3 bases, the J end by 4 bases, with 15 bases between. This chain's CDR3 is CASSLMKGLAETQYF. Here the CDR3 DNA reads TGTGCCAGCAGTTTGATGAAAGGGCTCGCAGAGACCCAGTACTTC.

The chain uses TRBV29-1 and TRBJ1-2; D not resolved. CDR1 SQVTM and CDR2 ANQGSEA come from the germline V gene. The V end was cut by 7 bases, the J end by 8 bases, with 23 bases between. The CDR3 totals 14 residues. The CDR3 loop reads CSATEREGVEGYTF. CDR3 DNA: TGCAGCGCAACAGAGAGGGAGGGTGTAGAGGGCTACACCTTC.

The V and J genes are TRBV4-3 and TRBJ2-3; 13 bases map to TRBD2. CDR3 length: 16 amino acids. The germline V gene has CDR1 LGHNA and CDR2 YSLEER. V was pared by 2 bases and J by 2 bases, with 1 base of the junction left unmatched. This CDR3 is CASSQTSGRATDTQYF. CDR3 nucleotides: TGCGCCAGCAGCCAAACTAGCGGGAGGGCCACAGATACGCAGTATTTT.

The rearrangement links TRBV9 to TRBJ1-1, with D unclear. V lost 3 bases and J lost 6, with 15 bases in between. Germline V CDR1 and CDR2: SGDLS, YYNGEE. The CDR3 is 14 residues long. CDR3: CASSDSSGRAEAFF. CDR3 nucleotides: TGTGCCAGCAGCGATTCCTCCGGTAGGGCTGAAGCTTTCTTT.

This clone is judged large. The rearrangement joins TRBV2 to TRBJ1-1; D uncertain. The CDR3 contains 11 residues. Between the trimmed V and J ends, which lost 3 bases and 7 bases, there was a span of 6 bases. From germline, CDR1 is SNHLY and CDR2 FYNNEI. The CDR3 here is CASSDGFEAFF. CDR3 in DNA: TGTGCCAGCAGTGATGGTTTTGAAGCTTTCTTT.

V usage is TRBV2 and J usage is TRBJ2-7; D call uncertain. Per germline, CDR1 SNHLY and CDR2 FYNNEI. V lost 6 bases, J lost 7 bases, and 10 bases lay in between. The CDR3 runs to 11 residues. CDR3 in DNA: TGTGCCAGCAGCATCGGATATGAGCAGTACTTC. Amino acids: CASSIGYEQYF.

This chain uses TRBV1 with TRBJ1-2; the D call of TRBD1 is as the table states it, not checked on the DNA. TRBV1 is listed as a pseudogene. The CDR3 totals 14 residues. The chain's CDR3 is CTSSQTGAALGYTF. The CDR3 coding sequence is TGCACCAGCAGCCAGACAGGGGCCGCGTTGGGCTACACCTTC.

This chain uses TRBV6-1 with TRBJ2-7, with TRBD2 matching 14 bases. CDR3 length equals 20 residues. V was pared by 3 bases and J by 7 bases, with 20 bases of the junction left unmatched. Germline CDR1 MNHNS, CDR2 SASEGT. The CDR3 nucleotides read TGTGCCAGCAGTGATACGCCCGGGACTAGCGGGAGATTGATACGGAGGGAGCAGTACTTC. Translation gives CASSDTPGTSGRLIRREQYF.

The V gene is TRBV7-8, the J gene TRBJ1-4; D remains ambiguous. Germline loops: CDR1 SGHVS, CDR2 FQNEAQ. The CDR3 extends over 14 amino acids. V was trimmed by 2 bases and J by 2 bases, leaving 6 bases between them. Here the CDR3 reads CASSLRRTNEKLFF. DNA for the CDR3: TGTGCCAGCAGCTTAAGAAGGACTAATGAAAAACTGTTTTTT.

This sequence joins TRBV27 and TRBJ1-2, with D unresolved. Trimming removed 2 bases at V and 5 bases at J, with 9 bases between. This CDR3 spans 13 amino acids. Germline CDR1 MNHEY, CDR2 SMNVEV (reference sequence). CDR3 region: CASSLTSAYGYTF. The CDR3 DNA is TGTGCCAGCAGTTTAACCTCGGCTTATGGCTACACCTTC.

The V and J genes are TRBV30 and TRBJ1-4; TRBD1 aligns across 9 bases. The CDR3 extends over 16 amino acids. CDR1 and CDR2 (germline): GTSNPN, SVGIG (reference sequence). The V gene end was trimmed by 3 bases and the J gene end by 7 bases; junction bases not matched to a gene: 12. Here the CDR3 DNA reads TGTGCCTGGAGCCACCCGGGGCACAGGGGGCTTGAAAAACTGTTTTTT. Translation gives CAWSHPGHRGLEKLFF.

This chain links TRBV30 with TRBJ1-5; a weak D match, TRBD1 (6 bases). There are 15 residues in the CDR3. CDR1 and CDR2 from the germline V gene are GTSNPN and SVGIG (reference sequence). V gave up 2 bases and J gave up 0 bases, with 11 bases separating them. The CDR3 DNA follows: TGTGCCTGGAGTCCCGGACAGTATAGCAATCAGCCCCAGCATTTT. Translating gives CAWSPGQYSNQPQHF.

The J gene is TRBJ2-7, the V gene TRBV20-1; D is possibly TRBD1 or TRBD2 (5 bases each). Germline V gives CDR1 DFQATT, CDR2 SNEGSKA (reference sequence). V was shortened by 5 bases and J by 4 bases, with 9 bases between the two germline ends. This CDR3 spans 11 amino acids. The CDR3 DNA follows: TGCAGTGCTCGGGGACCTTACGAGCAGTACTTC. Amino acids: CSARGPYEQYF.

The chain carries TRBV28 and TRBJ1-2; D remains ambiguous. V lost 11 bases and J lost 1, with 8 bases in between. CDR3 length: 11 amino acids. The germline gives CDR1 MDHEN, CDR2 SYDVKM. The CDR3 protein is CAVVGNYGYTF. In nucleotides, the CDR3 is TGTGCCGTAGTTGGTAACTATGGCTACACCTTC.

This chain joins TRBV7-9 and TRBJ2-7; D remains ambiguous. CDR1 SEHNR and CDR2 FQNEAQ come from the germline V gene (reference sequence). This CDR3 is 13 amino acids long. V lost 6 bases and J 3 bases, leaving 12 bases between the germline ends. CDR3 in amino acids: CASRWALDYEQYF. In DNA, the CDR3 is TGTGCCAGCAGGTGGGCATTAGACTACGAGCAGTACTTC.

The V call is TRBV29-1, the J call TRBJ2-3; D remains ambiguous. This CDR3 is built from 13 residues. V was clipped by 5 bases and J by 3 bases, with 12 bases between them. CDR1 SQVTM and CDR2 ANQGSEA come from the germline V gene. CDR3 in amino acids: CSVRPSATDTQYF. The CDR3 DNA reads TGCAGCGTTCGACCCTCGGCAACAGATACGCAGTATTTT.

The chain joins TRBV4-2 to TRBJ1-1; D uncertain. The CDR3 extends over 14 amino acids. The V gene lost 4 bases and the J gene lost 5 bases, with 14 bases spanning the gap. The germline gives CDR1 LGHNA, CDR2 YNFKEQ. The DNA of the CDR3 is TGTGCCAGCAGCCTCTGGACGGGAGGGACTGAAGCTTTCTTT. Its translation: CASSLWTGGTEAFF.

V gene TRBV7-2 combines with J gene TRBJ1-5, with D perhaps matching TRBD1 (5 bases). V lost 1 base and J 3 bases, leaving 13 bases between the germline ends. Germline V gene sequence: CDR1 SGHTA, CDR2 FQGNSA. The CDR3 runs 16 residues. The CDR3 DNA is TGTGCCAGCAGCTTAGTAGCCGCAGGGAACAATCAGCCCCAGCATTTT. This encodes CASSLVAAGNNQPQHF.

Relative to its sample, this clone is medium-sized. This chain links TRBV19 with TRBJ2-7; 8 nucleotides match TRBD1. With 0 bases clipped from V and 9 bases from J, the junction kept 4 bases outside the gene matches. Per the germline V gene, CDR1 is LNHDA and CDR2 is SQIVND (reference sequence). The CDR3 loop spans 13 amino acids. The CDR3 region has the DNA TGTGCCAGTAGTATAGATTTCCAGGGGGCGCAGTACTTC. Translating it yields CASSIDFQGAQYF.

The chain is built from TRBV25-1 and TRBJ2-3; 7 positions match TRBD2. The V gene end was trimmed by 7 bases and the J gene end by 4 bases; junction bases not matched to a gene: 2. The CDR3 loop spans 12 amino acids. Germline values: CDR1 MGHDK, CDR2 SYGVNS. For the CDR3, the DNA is TGTGCCAGCATGGGAGGGGCAGATACGCAGTATTTT. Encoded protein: CASMGGADTQYF.

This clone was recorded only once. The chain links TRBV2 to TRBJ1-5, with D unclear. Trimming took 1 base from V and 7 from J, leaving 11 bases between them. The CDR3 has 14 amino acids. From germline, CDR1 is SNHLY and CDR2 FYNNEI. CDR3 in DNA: TGTGCCAGCAGTGAAGTACGTGCGGGGCAGCCCCAGCATTTT. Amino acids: CASSEVRAGQPQHF.

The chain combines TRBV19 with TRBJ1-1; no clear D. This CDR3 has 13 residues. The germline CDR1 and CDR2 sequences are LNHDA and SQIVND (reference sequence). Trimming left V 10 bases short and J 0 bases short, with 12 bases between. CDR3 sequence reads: CATESGMNTEAFF. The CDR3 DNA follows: TGTGCCACGGAGAGTGGGATGAACACTGAAGCTTTCTTT.

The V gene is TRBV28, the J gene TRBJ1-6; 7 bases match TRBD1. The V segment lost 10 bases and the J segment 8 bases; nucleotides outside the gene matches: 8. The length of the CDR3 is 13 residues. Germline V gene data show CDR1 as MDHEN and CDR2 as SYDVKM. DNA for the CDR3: TGTGCCATCTGGAGGGGGCCGTATTCACCCCTCCACTTT. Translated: CAIWRGPYSPLHF.